This TCR beta chain was obtained from a study of response to subunit inactivated influenza vaccine. TCRdb analysed the RT-PCR reads with MiXCR anew, one entry per CDR3 protein. There are roughly 540,000 distinct CDR3 sequences in the sample; under 30% occur only once, and 2.5% to 3% lies in the top ten. Study-level results: Only a handful of new T cells, the authors suggested, are recruited with each seasonal influenza vaccination.

Trimming pared 5 bases from V and 2 bases from J, leaving 15 bases between. This CDR3 has 15 residues. Per the germline V gene, CDR1 is LGHNA and CDR2 is YNFKEQ. With respect to this clonotype: Its matching antigen is unknown.

The data also belong to a second study, concerning T cells expressing NK-cell markers. Turning to that study: TCR beta libraries carry UMIs added by 5'RACE template switching. CD3+CD56+NKG2C+, CD3+CD56+NKG2C- and CD3+CD56-NKG2C+ T cells, once sorted, supplied the TCR beta repertoires. About 1.0-7.0% of CD8+ T cells in about 6 donors belonged to dominant NKG2C+ clonotypes. Once again these clonotypes came out on top in the CD3+CD56-NKG2C+ fraction of a few donors.

The V gene is TRBV4-2, the J gene TRBJ1-1; tentatively, D is TRBD1 (6 bases). The specimen was CD4+ T cells sorted from PBMCs, collected 11 to 12 days after vaccination. The TCR originated in a man between 50 and 59 years old who received an inactivated influenza vaccine. The chain's CDR3 is CASSKAGQYNTEAFF. CDR3 in DNA: TGTGCCAGCAGCAAAGCCGGACAGTATAACACTGAAGCTTTCTTT.